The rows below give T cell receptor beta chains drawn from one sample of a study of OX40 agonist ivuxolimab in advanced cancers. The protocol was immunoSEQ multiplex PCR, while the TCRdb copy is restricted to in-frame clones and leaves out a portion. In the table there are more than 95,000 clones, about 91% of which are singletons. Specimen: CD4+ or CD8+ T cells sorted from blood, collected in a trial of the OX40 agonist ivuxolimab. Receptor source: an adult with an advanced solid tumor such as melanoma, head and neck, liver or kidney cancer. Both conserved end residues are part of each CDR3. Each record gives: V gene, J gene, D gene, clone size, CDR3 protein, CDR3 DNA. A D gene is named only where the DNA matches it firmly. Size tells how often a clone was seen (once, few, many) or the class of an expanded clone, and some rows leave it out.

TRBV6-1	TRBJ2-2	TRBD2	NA	CASSERGGRNTGELFF	TGTGCCAGCAGTGAACGGGGGGGGAGAAACACCGGGGAGCTGTTTTTT
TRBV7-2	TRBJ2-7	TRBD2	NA	CASSSTSGRMTSSYEQYF	TGTGCCAGCAGCTCTACTAGCGGGAGGATGACTAGCTCCTACGAGCAGTACTTC
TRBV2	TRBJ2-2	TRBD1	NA	CASSPGQGATGELFF	TGTGCCAGCAGTCCGGGACAGGGGGCGACCGGGGAGCTGTTTTTT
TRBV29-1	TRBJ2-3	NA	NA	CSVAQGQDTQYF	TGCAGCGTTGCTCAGGGGCAAGATACGCAGTATTTT
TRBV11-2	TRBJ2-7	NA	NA	CASSFGGSYEQYF	TGTGCCAGCAGCTTTGGCGGCAGCTACGAGCAGTACTTC
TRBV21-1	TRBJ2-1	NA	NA	CASSAGPPRRLTYNEQFF	TGTGCCAGCAGTGCTGGTCCCCCCCGGAGACTAACCTACAATGAGCAGTTCTTC
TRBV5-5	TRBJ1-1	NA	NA	CASSLVQGMNTEAFF	TGTGCCAGCAGCTTGGTCCAGGGTATGAACACTGAAGCTTTCTTT
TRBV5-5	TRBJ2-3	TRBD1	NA	CASRTRDRSTDTQYF	TGTGCCAGCAGGACCCGGGACAGAAGCACAGATACGCAGTATTTT
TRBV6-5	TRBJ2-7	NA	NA	CASSSRGLEQYF	TGTGCCAGCAGTTCCCGTGGCTTGGAGCAGTACTTC
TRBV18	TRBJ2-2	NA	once	CASSPIIGGTGELFF	TGTGCCAGCTCACCGATAATCGGCGGCACCGGGGAGCTGTTTTTT
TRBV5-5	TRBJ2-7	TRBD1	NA	CASSPTGTGGTYEQYF	TGTGCCAGCAGCCCGACGGGGACAGGGGGCACCTACGAGCAGTACTTC
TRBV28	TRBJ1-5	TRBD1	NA	CASRWTGFNQPQHF	TGTGCCAGCAGATGGACAGGGTTCAATCAGCCCCAGCATTTT
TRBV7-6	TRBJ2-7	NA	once	CASSQNTGPRNEQYF	TGTGCCAGCAGCCAAAATACGGGTCCTAGGAACGAGCAGTACTTC
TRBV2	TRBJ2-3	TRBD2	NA	CASSVGRGTDTQYF	TGTGCCAGCAGTGTTGGGAGGGGAACAGATACGCAGTATTTT
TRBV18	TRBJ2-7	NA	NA	CASSQMQGRNEQYF	TGTGCCAGCTCACAAATGCAGGGACGGAACGAGCAGTACTTC
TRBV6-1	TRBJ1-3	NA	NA	CASSEGSGNTIYF	TGTGCCAGCAGTGAAGGGTCTGGAAACACCATATATTTT
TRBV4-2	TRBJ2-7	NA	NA	CASSLDANSYEQYF	TGTGCCAGCAGCCTAGACGCTAACTCCTACGAGCAGTACTTC